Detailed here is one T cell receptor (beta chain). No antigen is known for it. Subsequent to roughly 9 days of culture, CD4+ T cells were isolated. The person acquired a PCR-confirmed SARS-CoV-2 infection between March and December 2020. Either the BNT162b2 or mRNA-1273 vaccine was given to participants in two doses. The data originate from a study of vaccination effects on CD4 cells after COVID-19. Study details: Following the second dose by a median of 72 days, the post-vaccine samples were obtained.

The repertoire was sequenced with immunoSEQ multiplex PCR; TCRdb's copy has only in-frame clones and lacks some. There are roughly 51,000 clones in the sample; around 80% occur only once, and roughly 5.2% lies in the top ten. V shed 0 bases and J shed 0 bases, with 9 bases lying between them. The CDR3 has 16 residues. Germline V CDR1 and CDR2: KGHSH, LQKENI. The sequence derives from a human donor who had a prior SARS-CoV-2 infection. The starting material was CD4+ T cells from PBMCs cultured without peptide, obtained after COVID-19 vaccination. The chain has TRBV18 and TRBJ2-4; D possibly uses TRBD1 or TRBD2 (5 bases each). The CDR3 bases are TGTGCCAGCTCACCACCCCGGGGACCAGCCAAAAACATTCAGTACTTC. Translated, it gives CASSPPRGPAKNIQYF.